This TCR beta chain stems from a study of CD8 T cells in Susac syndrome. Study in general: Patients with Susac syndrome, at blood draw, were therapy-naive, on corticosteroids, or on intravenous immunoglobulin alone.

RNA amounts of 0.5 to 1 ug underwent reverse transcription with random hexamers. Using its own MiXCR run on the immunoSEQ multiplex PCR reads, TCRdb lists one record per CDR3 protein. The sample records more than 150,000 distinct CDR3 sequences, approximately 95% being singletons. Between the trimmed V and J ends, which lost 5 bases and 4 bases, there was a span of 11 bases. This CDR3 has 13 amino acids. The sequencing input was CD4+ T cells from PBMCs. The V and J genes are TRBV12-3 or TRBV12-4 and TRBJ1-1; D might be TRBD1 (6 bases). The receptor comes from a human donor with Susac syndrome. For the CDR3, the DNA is TGTGCCAGCAGTAATACAGGGAGCACTGAAGCTTTCTTT. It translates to CASSNTGSTEAFF.